Listed below are T cell receptor beta chains from one sample, sequenced in a study of blood T cell repertoires in COVID-19. Here immunoSEQ multiplex PCR was the method, and the copy in TCRdb shows in-frame clones only, minus some. The sample contains 240,000 or so clones, roughly 90% of which appear only once. What was sequenced was peripheral blood. Receptors originate from a man aged 60 to 75 who had recovered from COVID-19. Each CDR3 is given with its conserved first and last residue. D genes are given only for firm matches. Part of the rows lack a size; the others show once, few, many or a class for expanded clones.

clone size	J gene	D gene	V gene	CDR3 DNA	CDR3 protein
.	TRBJ1-5	TRBD1	TRBV14	TGTGCCAGCAGCCAAAAAAAAGACAGGGATCAAAATCAGCCCCAGCATTTT	CASSQKKDRDQNQPQHF
few	TRBJ1-5	TRBD1	TRBV2	TGTGCCAGCAGGGACAGGGCTAATCAGCCCCAGCATTTT	CASRDRANQPQHF
once	TRBJ2-2	.	TRBV5-1	TGCGCCAGCAGCTTGGCCGTCACTCCCGGGGAGCTGTTTTTT	CASSLAVTPGELFF
.	TRBJ1-2	.	TRBV19	TGTGCCAGTAGCATACGGACTCTTGGCTACACCTTC	CASSIRTLGYTF
.	TRBJ1-3	.	TRBV6-4	TGTGCCAGCAGTGACTTGTTTCGAGGGATGGTATCTGGAAACACCATATATTTT	CASSDLFRGMVSGNTIYF
.	TRBJ2-4	TRBD2	TRBV4-2	TGTGCCAGCAGCCTCGAGAGGACTAGCGGAAACATTCAGTACTTC	CASSLERTSGNIQYF
.	TRBJ2-2	TRBD1	TRBV19	TGTGCCAGTAAAAGACAGGGTGAAACCGGGGAGCTGTTTTTT	CASKRQGETGELFF
.	TRBJ2-3	TRBD2	TRBV6-6	TGTGCCAGCAGTCAACTAGCGGGGGAAGATACGCAGTATTTT	CASSQLAGEDTQYF
few	TRBJ1-1	.	TRBV18	TGTGCCAGCTCACCGGGGGAGGGACGACGGGCTGAAGCTTTCTTT	CASSPGEGRRAEAFF
.	TRBJ2-7	TRBD2	TRBV18	TGTGCCAGCTCACTAGGCGCGGGGGAGGACGAGCAGTACTTC	CASSLGAGEDEQYF
.	TRBJ1-5	.	TRBV6-5	TGTGCCAGCCGGTCTGGGGAGCAGCCCCAGCATTTT	CASRSGEQPQHF
.	TRBJ1-1	.	TRBV4-2	TGTGCCAGCAGCCAAGATGCTTCCAGGAACACTGAAGCTTTCTTT	CASSQDASRNTEAFF
.	TRBJ1-2	TRBD1	TRBV5-1	TGCGCCAGCAGCTTGGGGGACAGGTCTGGCTACACCTTC	CASSLGDRSGYTF
.	TRBJ2-5	TRBD1	TRBV7-7	TGTGCCAGCAGCTTCGACGACAGGGACGGGACCCAGTACTTC	CASSFDDRDGTQYF
.	TRBJ1-3	.	TRBV2	TGTGCCAGCAGTGATGCCGGGGTAACTGGAAACACCATATATTTT	CASSDAGVTGNTIYF
.	TRBJ2-3	.	TRBV24-1	TGTGCCACCAGTGACGCAGGAAGAGATACGCAGTATTTT	CATSDAGRDTQYF
.	TRBJ1-2	TRBD1	TRBV5-6	TGTGCCAGCCGGCGGGACAGGGAAAACTATGGCTACACCTTC	CASRRDRENYGYTF
.	TRBJ1-3	.	TRBV6-6	TGTGCCAGCAGTTTGGAGAACACCATATATTTT	CASSLENTIYF
.	TRBJ2-5	TRBD2	TRBV2	TGTGCCAGCACCACTAGACTAGCGGGGGGGTCAGCCGCCCAGTACTTC	CASTTRLAGGSAAQYF
.	TRBJ2-2	TRBD2	TRBV11-2	TGTGCCAGCAGCCCCAGAGCGGGGGCGACGAACACCGGGGAGCTGTTTTTT	CASSPRAGATNTGELFF
.	TRBJ1-5	TRBD1	TRBV27	TGTGCCAGCAGTCGGGGGACAGGGAGCAATCAGCCCCAGCATTTT	CASSRGTGSNQPQHF
.	TRBJ1-1	TRBD1	TRBV5-1	TGCGCCAGCAGTTACAGACAGGGGGTGAACACTGAAGCTTTCTTT	CASSYRQGVNTEAFF
.	TRBJ2-2	.	TRBV11-2	TGTGCCAGCAAAGGGAGAGTCGGGGAGCTGTTTTTT	CASKGRVGELFF
once	TRBJ1-4	.	TRBV7-2	TGTGCCAGCAGCTTAGGTGTCAGGGATGATGAAAAACTGTTTTTT	CASSLGVRDDEKLFF
once	TRBJ2-2	.	TRBV7-8	TGTGCCAGCAGCCGCGGGACAGTGATCACCGGGGAGCTGTTTTTT	CASSRGTVITGELFF
.	TRBJ2-3	.	TRBV11-2	TGTGCCAGCAGCTTAGATCTGCCCCGCGGGACGCAGTATTTT	CASSLDLPRGTQYF
.	TRBJ1-4	.	TRBV2	TGTGCCAGCAGTAGACAGCAAGATGAAAAACTGTTTTTT	CASSRQQDEKLFF
few	TRBJ1-5	.	TRBV6-1	TGTGCCAGCAGTGATGGGGCAGGATTAATGGTGCAGCATTTT	CASSDGAGLMVQHF
.	TRBJ1-6	.	TRBV4-2	TGTGCCAGCAGCCAAGATAAGACAGTTTCACCCCTCCACTTT	CASSQDKTVSPLHF
.	TRBJ2-5	TRBD2	TRBV5-5	TGTGCCAGCAGCCGGGGGGGTAGCGAGACCCAGTACTTC	CASSRGGSETQYF
.	TRBJ2-2	TRBD1	TRBV18	TGTGCCAGCTCAACGGCAGACAGGGGATACACCGGGGAGCTGTTTTTT	CASSTADRGYTGELFF
.	TRBJ1-2	TRBD1	TRBV7-2	TGTGCCACCTATGCTTCCGGGACAGCTTATGGCTACACCTTC	CATYASGTAYGYTF
.	TRBJ2-5	TRBD1	TRBV5-4	TGTGCCAGCAGCCCCCCGCGACAGGGGGGTACAGAGACCCAGTACTTC	CASSPPRQGGTETQYF
.	TRBJ1-2	TRBD1	TRBV29-1	TGCAGCTTCAGCAACAGGGGTCCCTATGGCTACACCTTC	CSFSNRGPYGYTF
.	TRBJ2-1	.	TRBV10-2	TGCGCCAGCAGTGAGGCAGGCTCCTACAATGAGCAGTTCTTC	CASSEAGSYNEQFF
.	TRBJ1-2	TRBD1	TRBV29-1	TGCAGCGTTGCGGACAGGGGGCGCGACTATGGCTACACCTTC	CSVADRGRDYGYTF
.	TRBJ1-1	.	TRBV19	TGTGCCAGCTACGCCCTACCGGGACAATTTAGGCGTGGGAACACTGAAGCTTTCTTT	CASYALPGQFRRGNTEAFF
.	TRBJ1-6	.	TRBV6-5	TGTGCCAGCAGGTCAGGCTATAATTCACCCCTCCACTTT	CASRSGYNSPLHF
once	TRBJ1-1	.	TRBV12-2	TGTGCAAGTCGCTTAGCAACAAGACTAACAGGGTGTCGCACTGAAGCTTTCTTT	CASRLATRLTGCRTEAFF
.	TRBJ1-1	.	TRBV30	TGTGCCTGGGACCAAGGGGGAGGGGGGACTGAAGCTTTCTTT	CAWDQGGGGTEAFF
few	TRBJ1-6	.	TRBV28	TGTGCCAGCACCCCCAGGATTTCTCACCAGGGTAGGGATTCACCCCTCCACTTT	CASTPRISHQGRDSPLHF
.	TRBJ2-3	.	TRBV5-4	TGTGCCAGCAGCTTGCGGGGGGCCGCGACAGATACGCAGTATTTT	CASSLRGAATDTQYF
.	TRBJ2-7	TRBD1	TRBV3-1/TRBV3-2	TGTGCCAGCAGCCAAGATAGACGTAGGGGGCGCTACGAGCAGTACTTC	CASSQDRRRGRYEQYF